Each of the 20 T cell receptor beta chains below was sequenced from the same sample in a study of blood T cell repertoires in COVID-19. Clones were read by immunoSEQ multiplex PCR, and TCRdb kept only the in-frame ones, dropping some. The sample contains approximately 230,000 clones, around 80% of which appear only once. Sequenced input: peripheral blood. All receptors derive from a man under 40 with active or convalescent COVID-19.

This clone has just a few counts. This chain links TRBV7-2 with TRBJ1-2; D may be TRBD1 (5 bases). Trimming left V 1 base short and J 2 bases short, with 11 bases between. CDR1 and CDR2 from the germline V gene are SGHTA and FQGNSA. This CDR3 contains 15 residues. The chain's CDR3 is CASSLEGQFNYGYTF. The CDR3 DNA sequence: TGTGCCAGCAGCTTAGAGGGGCAATTCAACTATGGCTACACCTTC.

This chain links TRBV5-4 with TRBJ2-3; 9 bases are shared with TRBD2. Germline assignment: CDR1 SGHNT and CDR2 YYREEE (reference sequence). J was trimmed by 2 bases and V by 0 bases; bases with no gene match: 10. CDR3 size: 18 residues. As DNA, the CDR3 is TGTGCCAGCAGCTTGGTTGGTAGCGGGAGAGGGTCCACAGATACGCAGTATTTT. Translated, it gives CASSLVGSGRGSTDTQYF.

The chain employs TRBV25-1 and TRBJ1-3, with TRBD1 as a possible D gene (6 bases). V was trimmed by 6 bases and J by 1 base, leaving 10 bases between them. This CDR3 is 14 amino acids long. Per the germline V gene, CDR1 is MGHDK and CDR2 is SYGVNS. DNA of the CDR3: TGTGCCAGCAGCGAAGGACAGTCTGGAAACACCATATATTTT. Protein product: CASSEGQSGNTIYF.

The V and J genes are TRBV4-1 and TRBJ1-1; 7 bases are a match to TRBD1. From germline, CDR1 is MGHRA and CDR2 YSYEKL. V lost 4 bases to trimming and J lost 5 bases; unmatched junction nucleotides: 13. CDR3 length equals 16 residues. CDR3 in amino acids: CASSPYGTVLGTEAFF. The CDR3 coding sequence is TGCGCCAGCAGCCCCTACGGGACAGTATTGGGAACTGAAGCTTTCTTT.

This clone occurred a few times. This chain joins TRBV5-4 and TRBJ1-2, with 8 bases that match TRBD1. Trimming at V came to 4 bases and at J to 3 bases, leaving 8 bases not matched to a gene. The CDR3 consists of 15 residues. Germline values: CDR1 SGHNT, CDR2 YYREEE (reference sequence). The chain's CDR3 is CASSPGGRGDYGYTF. The CDR3 nucleotides read TGTGCCAGCAGCCCAGGGGGCAGGGGGGACTATGGCTACACCTTC.

This clone has a handful of counts. This chain connects TRBV5-4 to TRBJ2-5; D might be TRBD1 (6 bases). V lost 3 bases and J 3 bases, leaving 12 bases between the germline ends. CDR1 SGHNT and CDR2 YYREEE come from the germline V gene (reference sequence). CDR3 length: 14 amino acids. This CDR3 reads CASSSPRTEETQYF. The CDR3 nucleotides read TGTGCCAGCAGCTCGCCTAGGACAGAAGAGACCCAGTACTTC.

The CDR3, as DNA: TGTGCCAGCAGCCCTGACAGGGGCGACGAAAAACTGTTTTTT. Protein product: CASSPDRGDEKLFF. The chain combines TRBV7-9 with TRBJ1-4, with 8 positions matching TRBD1. Germline V gene data show CDR1 as SEHNR and CDR2 as FQNEAQ (reference sequence). The CDR3 is 14 residues long. V was clipped by 5 bases and J by 8 bases; unmatched bases: 7.

This sequence joins TRBV4-3 and TRBJ2-7; possibly TRBD1 for D (5 bases). Germline CDR1 reads LGHNA; CDR2 reads YSLEER. The CDR3 is 15 amino acids. V lost 0 bases to trimming and J lost 3 bases, with 12 bases between them. The CDR3 DNA is TGCGCCAGCAGCCAAGAAGCTACAGGTTACTACGAGCAGTACTTC. Translating gives CASSQEATGYYEQYF.

J is TRBJ1-3 and V is TRBV6-5; a possible D gene is TRBD1 (6 bases). The CDR3 is 15 residues long. Trimming left V 4 bases short and J 3 bases short, with 13 bases between. Germline V gene lookup returns CDR1 MNHEY and CDR2 SVGAGI. The CDR3 region is CASSFTRGSGNTIYF. CDR3 DNA sequence: TGTGCCAGCAGTTTCACCAGGGGAAGTGGAAACACCATATATTTT.

V gene TRBV28 combines with J gene TRBJ1-3, with D perhaps matching TRBD1 (5 bases). Trimming pared 1 base from V and 3 bases from J, leaving 19 bases between. The CDR3 extends over 18 amino acids. In germline, CDR1 is MDHEN, CDR2 SYDVKM. The CDR3 spells CASSLSVRKGHFGNTIYF. The CDR3 bases are TGTGCCAGCAGTTTATCGGTTAGGAAGGGGCATTTTGGAAACACCATATATTTT.

The V and J genes are TRBV28 and TRBJ2-7; D may be TRBD1 (5 bases). The CDR3 runs to 11 residues. Germline values: CDR1 MDHEN, CDR2 SYDVKM. V was cut by 5 bases and J by 6 bases, with 8 bases left in between. CDR3 bases: TGTGCCAGCAGTAGGGGCGGCGAGCAGTACTTC. Translated, it gives CASSRGGEQYF. The full variable domain, completed using reference TRBV28 and TRBJ2-7, is DVKVTQSSRYLVKRTGEKVFLECVQDMDHENMFWYRQDPGLGLRLIYFSYDVKMKEKGDIPEGYSVSREKKERFSLILESASTNQTSMYLCASSRGGEQYFGPGTRLTVT.

This clone was observed a handful of times. This sequence joins TRBV7-9 and TRBJ1-5, with TRBD1 identical over 7 bases. V gave up 5 bases and J gave up 2 bases; unmatched junction bases: 6. Germline assignment: CDR1 SEHNR and CDR2 FQNEAQ (reference sequence). CDR3 size: 15 residues. The CDR3 here is CASSHDRAGNQPQHF. Written as DNA, the CDR3 is TGTGCCAGCAGCCACGACAGGGCAGGCAATCAGCCCCAGCATTTT.

Written as DNA, the CDR3 is TGTGCCAGCAGCTTAGGAGATAGCGGGAGGTTGGGTGAGCAGTTCTTC. Protein sequence: CASSLGDSGRLGEQFF. The J gene is TRBJ2-1, the V gene TRBV7-9, with 10 bases identical to TRBD2. J was trimmed by 9 bases and V by 1 base; bases with no gene match: 9. The CDR3 loop spans 16 amino acids. CDR1 and CDR2 (germline): SEHNR, FQNEAQ (reference sequence).

J is TRBJ1-6 and V is TRBV30; a weak D match, TRBD1 (5 bases). Germline V gene sequence: CDR1 GTSNPN, CDR2 SVGIG (reference sequence). V lost 3 bases and J lost 7, with 19 bases in between. The CDR3 length is 16 residues. CDR3 in amino acids: CAWRFWGREENSPLHF. CDR3 nucleotides: TGTGCCTGGAGGTTCTGGGGCAGGGAGGAGAATTCACCCCTCCACTTT.

This chain uses TRBV5-4 with TRBJ1-1; D is uncertain. Per the germline V gene, CDR1 is SGHNT and CDR2 is YYREEE (reference sequence). V was trimmed by 0 bases and J by 11 bases, leaving 14 bases between them. The CDR3 length is 13 residues. The CDR3 DNA is TGTGCCAGCAGCTTGGATTTCGGGAGAGAGGCTTTCTTT. It translates to CASSLDFGREAFF.

V and J are TRBV5-1 and TRBJ2-1; TRBD1 is a possible D gene (5 bases). This CDR3 comprises 14 residues. Germline V gives CDR1 SGHRS, CDR2 YFSETQ. V was trimmed by 0 bases and J by 6 bases, leaving 10 bases between them. The CDR3: CASSLGGDSNEQFF. The CDR3 DNA reads TGCGCCAGCAGCTTGGGGGGCGACAGCAATGAGCAGTTCTTC.

The chain couples TRBV7-8 to TRBJ2-7, with TRBD2 matching over 9 bases. Germline CDR1 SGHVS, CDR2 FQNEAQ. V lost 1 base, J lost 2 bases, and 6 bases stayed unmatched. CDR3 length equals 16 residues. CDR3 amino acids: CASSLGSGSPPYEQYF. The DNA of the CDR3 is TGTGCCAGCAGCTTAGGTAGCGGGAGTCCCCCCTACGAGCAGTACTTC.

This chain links TRBV6-6 with TRBJ2-1, with D possibly being TRBD1 (5 bases). Germline V lookup: CDR1 MNHNY, CDR2 SVGAGI (reference sequence). The ends were cut back, 5 bases at V and 9 bases at J, with 14 bases in the middle. The CDR3 loop spans 13 amino acids. CDR3: CASSNQGFREQFF. CDR3 nucleotide sequence: TGTGCCAGCAGTAATCAGGGTTTTCGTGAGCAGTTCTTC.

J is TRBJ1-2 and V is TRBV13; D gene unclear. The V end was cut by 5 bases, the J end by 4 bases, with 11 bases between. Per the germline V gene, CDR1 is PRHDT and CDR2 is FYEKMQ (reference sequence). The CDR3 extends over 13 amino acids. The CDR3 is CASSLGPLYGYTF. CDR3 DNA: TGTGCCAGCAGCCTTGGGCCCCTCTATGGCTACACCTTC. The full variable domain, completed using reference TRBV13 and TRBJ1-2, is AAGVIQSPRHLIKEKRETATLKCYPIPRHDTVYWYQQGPGQDPQFLISFYEKMQSDKGSIPDRFSAQQFSDYHSELNMSSLELGDSALYFCASSLGPLYGYTFGSGTRLTVV.

J is TRBJ1-3 and V is TRBV21-1; TRBD1 is the table's D call, not checked against the DNA. TRBV21-1 is annotated as a pseudogene. The CDR3 extends over 15 amino acids. DNA for the CDR3: TGTGCCAGCAGGATGACAGTCAGCCCTGGAAACACCATATATTTT. As protein: CASRMTVSPGNTIYF.